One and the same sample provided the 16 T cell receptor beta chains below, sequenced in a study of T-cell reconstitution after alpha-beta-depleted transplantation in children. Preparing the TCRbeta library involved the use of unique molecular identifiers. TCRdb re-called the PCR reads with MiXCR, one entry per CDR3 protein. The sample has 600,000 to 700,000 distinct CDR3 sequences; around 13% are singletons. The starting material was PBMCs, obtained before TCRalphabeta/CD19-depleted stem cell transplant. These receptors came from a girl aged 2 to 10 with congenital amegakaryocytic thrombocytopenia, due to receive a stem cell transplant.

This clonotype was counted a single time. Written as DNA, the CDR3 is TGTGCCAGCTCACCGAACACCTACGGACTAGCGGATCCCACAGATACGCAGTATTTT. This gives the protein CASSPNTYGLADPTDTQYF. The chain employs TRBV18 and TRBJ2-3; 10 bases match TRBD2. Unmatched junction bases numbered 14, after V lost 3 bases and J lost 2 bases. Per the germline V gene, CDR1 is KGHSH and CDR2 is LQKENI. CDR3 length: 19 amino acids. The whole variable domain, remainder taken from reference TRBV18 and TRBJ2-3, is NAGVMQNPRHLVRRRGQEARLRCSPMKGHSHVYWYRQLPEEGLKFMVYLQKENIIDESGMPKERFSAEFPKEGPSILRIQQVVRGDSAAYFCASSPNTYGLADPTDTQYFGPGTRLTVL.

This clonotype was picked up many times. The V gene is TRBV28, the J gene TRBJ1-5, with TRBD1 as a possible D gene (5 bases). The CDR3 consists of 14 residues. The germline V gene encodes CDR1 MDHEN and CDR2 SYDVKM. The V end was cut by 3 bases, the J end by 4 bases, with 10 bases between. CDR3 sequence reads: CASSFGASNQPQHF. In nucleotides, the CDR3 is TGTGCCAGCAGTTTTGGGGCATCGAATCAGCCCCAGCATTTT.

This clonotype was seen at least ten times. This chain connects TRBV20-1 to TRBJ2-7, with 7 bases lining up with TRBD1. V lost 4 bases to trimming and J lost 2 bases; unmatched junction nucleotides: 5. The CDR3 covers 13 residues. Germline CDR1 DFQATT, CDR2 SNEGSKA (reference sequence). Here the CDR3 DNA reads TGCAGTGCTAAAACAGGGGCAGCCTACGAGCAGTACTTC. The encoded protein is CSAKTGAAYEQYF.

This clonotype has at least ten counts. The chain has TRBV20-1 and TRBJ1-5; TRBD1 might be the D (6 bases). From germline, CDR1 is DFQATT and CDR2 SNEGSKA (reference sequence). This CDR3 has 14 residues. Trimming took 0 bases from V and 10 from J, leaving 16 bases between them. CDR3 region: CSARDLAGDLPQHF. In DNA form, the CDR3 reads TGCAGTGCTAGAGATCTGGCAGGGGACCTTCCCCAGCATTTT.

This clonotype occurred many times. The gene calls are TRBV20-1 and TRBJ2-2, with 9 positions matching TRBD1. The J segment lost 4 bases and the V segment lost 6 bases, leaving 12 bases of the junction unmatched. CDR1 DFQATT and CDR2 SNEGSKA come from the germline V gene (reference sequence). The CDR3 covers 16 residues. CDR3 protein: CSAPIRDRVTTGELFF. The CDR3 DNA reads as TGCAGTGCGCCTATCCGGGACAGGGTTACCACCGGGGAGCTGTTTTTT.

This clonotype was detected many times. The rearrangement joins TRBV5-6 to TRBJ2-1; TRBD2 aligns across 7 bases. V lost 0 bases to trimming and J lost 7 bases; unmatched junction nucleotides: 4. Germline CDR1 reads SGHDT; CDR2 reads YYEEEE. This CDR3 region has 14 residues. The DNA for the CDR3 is TGTGCCAGCAGCTTGGGAGCGGGGAAAAATGAGCAGTTCTTC. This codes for CASSLGAGKNEQFF.

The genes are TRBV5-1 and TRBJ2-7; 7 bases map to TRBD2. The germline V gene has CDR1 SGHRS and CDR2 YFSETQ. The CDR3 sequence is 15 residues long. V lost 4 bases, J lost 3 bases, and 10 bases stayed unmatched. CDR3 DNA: TGCGCCAGCAGCCCCCAGCGGGACGTTTTCTACGAGCAGTACTTC. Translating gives CASSPQRDVFYEQYF.

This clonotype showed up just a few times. The CDR3 loop reads CASRQTQYF. DNA of the CDR3: TGCGCCAGCAGGCAGACCCAGTACTTC. V and J are TRBV5-1 and TRBJ2-5; the D is unclear. There are 9 residues in the CDR3. Germline CDR1 reads SGHRS; CDR2 reads YFSETQ. V was clipped by 5 bases and J by 6 bases, with 2 bases between them.

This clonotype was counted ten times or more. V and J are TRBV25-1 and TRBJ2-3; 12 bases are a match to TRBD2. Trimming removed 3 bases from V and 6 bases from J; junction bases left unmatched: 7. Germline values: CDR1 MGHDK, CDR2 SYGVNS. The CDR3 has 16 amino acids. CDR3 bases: TGTGCCAGCAGTGATTTCACTAGCGGGGGGATGGATACGCAGTATTTT. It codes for CASSDFTSGGMDTQYF. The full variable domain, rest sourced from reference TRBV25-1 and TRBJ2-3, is EADIYQTPRYLVIGTGKKITLECSQTMGHDKMYWYQQDPGMELHLIHYSYGVNSTEKGDLSSESTVSRIRTEHFPLTLESARPSHTSQYLCASSDFTSGGMDTQYFGPGTRLTVL.

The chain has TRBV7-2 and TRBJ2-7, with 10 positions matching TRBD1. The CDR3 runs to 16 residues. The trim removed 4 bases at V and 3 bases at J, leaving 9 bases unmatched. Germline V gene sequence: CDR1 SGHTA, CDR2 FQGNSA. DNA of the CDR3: TGTGCCAGCAGCTCTCCCGGGACAGGGGTTGTCTACGAGCAGTACTTC. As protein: CASSSPGTGVVYEQYF.

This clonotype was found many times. The CDR3 is CASSPLGQGYNEQFF. The CDR3 region has the DNA TGTGCCAGCAGTCCCCTGGGACAAGGCTACAATGAGCAGTTCTTC. V is TRBV12-3 or TRBV12-4 and J is TRBJ2-1; D possibly corresponds to TRBD1 (6 bases). This CDR3 has 15 amino acids. V was shortened by 5 bases and J by 3 bases, with 14 bases between the two germline ends.

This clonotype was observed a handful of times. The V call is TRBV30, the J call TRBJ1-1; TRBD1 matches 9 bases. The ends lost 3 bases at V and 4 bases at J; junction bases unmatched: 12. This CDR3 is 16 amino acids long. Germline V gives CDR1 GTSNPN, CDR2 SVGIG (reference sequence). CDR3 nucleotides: TGTGCCTGGAGCTTAAGGGACAGGGCATTTAGCACTGAAGCTTTCTTT. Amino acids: CAWSLRDRAFSTEAFF.

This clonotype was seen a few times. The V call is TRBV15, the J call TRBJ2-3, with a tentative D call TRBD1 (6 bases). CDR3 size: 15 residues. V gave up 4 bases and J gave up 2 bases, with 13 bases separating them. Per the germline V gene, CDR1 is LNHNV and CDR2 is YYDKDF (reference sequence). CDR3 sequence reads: CATSISGQHTDTQYF. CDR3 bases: TGTGCCACCAGCATCAGCGGACAGCACACAGATACGCAGTATTTT. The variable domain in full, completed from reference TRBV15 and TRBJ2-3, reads DAMVIQNPRYQVTQFGKPVTLSCSQTLNHNVMYWYQQKSSQAPKLLFHYYDKDFNNEADTPDNFQSRRPNTSFCFLDIRSPGLGDTAMYLCATSISGQHTDTQYFGPGTRLTVL.

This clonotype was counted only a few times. DNA of the CDR3: TGTGCCAGCAGTTTTGGGAGGGGAGCCTACGAGCAGTACTTC. It is translated as CASSFGRGAYEQYF. The V gene is TRBV27, the J gene TRBJ2-7; TRBD2 matches 7 bases. The junction had 4 bases not matched to a gene; V was cut back by 3 bases and J by 2 bases. Germline loops: CDR1 MNHEY, CDR2 SMNVEV (reference sequence). The CDR3 length is 14 residues.

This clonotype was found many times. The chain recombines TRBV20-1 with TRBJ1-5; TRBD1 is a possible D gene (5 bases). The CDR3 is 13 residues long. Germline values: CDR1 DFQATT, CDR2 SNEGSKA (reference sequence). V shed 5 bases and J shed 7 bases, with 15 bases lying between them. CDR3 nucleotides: TGCAGTGCTGAGATGACAGCACAGCAGCCCCAGCATTTT. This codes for CSAEMTAQQPQHF.

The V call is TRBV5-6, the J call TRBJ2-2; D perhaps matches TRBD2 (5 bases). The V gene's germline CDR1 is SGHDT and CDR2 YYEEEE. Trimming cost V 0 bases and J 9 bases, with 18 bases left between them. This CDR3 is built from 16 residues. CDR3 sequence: CASSLGGSGPSRELFF. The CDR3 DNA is TGTGCCAGCAGCTTGGGCGGGTCTGGACCTTCTAGGGAGCTGTTTTTT.